The rows below give T cell receptor beta chains drawn from one sample of a study of T cell repertoires in cytomegalovirus infection. TCRdb reprocessed the reads with MiXCR, giving one entry per CDR3 protein. The sample lists roughly 730,000 distinct CDR3 sequences; roughly 36% were seen once. These TCRs are of unknown antigen specificity. Sequenced here: cultured PBMCs, sampled from culture after CMV antigen stimulation. These receptors originate from a human donor in good health (CMV status not recorded). Some clones in this sample may be carry-over from other donors' samples. Each CDR3 is given with its conserved first and last residue. D genes are given only for firm matches. Clone size is given for some rows only: seen once, a few or many times, or a class if the clone is expanded.

>TRBJ1-4|.|.|16|TRBV4-1
CASSQGLGGGNEKLFF
TGCGCCAGCAGCCAAGGATTGGGTGGTGGTAATGAAAAACTGTTTTTT
>TRBJ1-5|.|.|13|TRBV30
CAWSVRENQPQHF
TGTGCCTGGAGTGTCCGGGAGAATCAGCCCCAGCATTTT
>TRBJ2-1|TRBD2|.|15|TRBV4-1
CASSQFGLARNEQFF
TGCGCCAGCAGCCAATTCGGACTAGCGAGGAATGAGCAGTTCTTC
>TRBJ2-7|.|.|16|TRBV6-2/TRBV6-3
CASSYSSSLPQGEQYF
TGTGCCAGCAGTTACTCATCATCATTACCCCAGGGCGAGCAGTACTTC
>TRBJ2-3|TRBD2|.|16|TRBV6-5
CASSYSSSGTTDTQYF
TGTGCCAGCAGTTACTCGAGTAGCGGGACGACGGATACGCAGTATTTT
>TRBJ1-1|.|.|14|TRBV28
CASRLGVMNTEAFF
TGTGCCAGCAGGTTAGGGGTAATGAACACTGAAGCTTTCTTT
>TRBJ2-7|TRBD1|.|14|TRBV6-2/TRBV6-3
CASSYSGQGLEQYF
TGTGCCAGCAGTTACTCGGGACAGGGTCTCGAGCAGTACTTC
>TRBJ2-3|TRBD2|few|14|TRBV20-1
CSAREAGGTDTQYF
TGCAGTGCTCGAGAGGCGGGAGGCACAGATACGCAGTATTTT
>TRBJ2-7|TRBD2|many|14|TRBV7-2
CASSWTSGDYEQYF
TGTGCCAGCAGCTGGACTAGCGGAGACTACGAGCAGTACTTC
>TRBJ2-2|TRBD2|few|16|TRBV7-9
CARNDPGGPNTGELFF
TGTGCCAGAAACGATCCGGGGGGGCCGAACACCGGGGAGCTGTTTTTT
>TRBJ2-7|.|many|15|TRBV7-2
CASSSFGGSLYEQYF
TGTGCCAGCAGCTCTTTTGGAGGTTCGCTGTACGAGCAGTACTTC
>TRBJ1-5|.|.|15|TRBV7-2
CASSLVPGDNQPQHF
TGTGCCAGCAGCTTAGTTCCTGGGGACAATCAGCCCCAGCATTTT
>TRBJ1-1|.|few|14|TRBV12-3/TRBV12-4
CASSSMGPNTEAFF
TGTGCCAGCAGTTCTATGGGGCCTAACACTGAAGCTTTCTTT
>TRBJ2-7|TRBD1|once|14|TRBV2
CASILGQGIYEQYF
TGTGCCAGCATCCTGGGACAGGGGATCTACGAGCAGTACTTC
>TRBJ2-7|.|.|12|TRBV29-1
CSVGTTSYEQYF
TGCAGCGTGGGGACAACCTCCTACGAGCAGTACTTC
>TRBJ2-7|TRBD1|few|17|TRBV6-5
CASSYFIPGQGVGEQYF
TGTGCCAGCAGTTACTTCATTCCGGGACAGGGGGTAGGCGAGCAGTACTTC
>TRBJ2-1|.|.|13|TRBV5-5
CASSLVHLREQFF
TGTGCCAGCAGCTTGGTGCACCTACGTGAGCAGTTCTTC
>TRBJ1-5|.|.|13|TRBV2
CASTGTFNQPQHF
TGTGCCAGCACCGGGACTTTCAATCAGCCCCAGCATTTT
>TRBJ1-5|.|few|19|TRBV6-5
CASSYISADSRGDNQPQHF
TGTGCCAGCAGTTATATTAGCGCCGACAGCCGAGGGGACAATCAGCCCCAGCATTTT
>TRBJ2-3|TRBD2|.|17|TRBV10-3
CAISESSGGGPTDTQYF
TGTGCCATCAGTGAGTCGTCGGGGGGGGGGCCCACAGATACGCAGTATTTT
>TRBJ1-4|.|.|15|TRBV7-9
CASSPGDRFNEKLFF
TGTGCCAGCAGCCCGGGAGACAGGTTTAATGAAAAACTGTTTTTT
>TRBJ1-1|.|.|12|TRBV7-2
CASSLRGLEAFF
TGTGCCAGCAGCTTACGGGGGCTTGAAGCTTTCTTT
>TRBJ1-5|TRBD1|few|17|TRBV6-6
CASTNGGAGGGVKPQHF
TGTGCCAGCACCAACGGGGGGGCAGGGGGAGGAGTGAAGCCCCAGCATTTT
>TRBJ1-6|.|.|18|TRBV12-3/TRBV12-4
CASSFLGDPGRRDSPLHF
TGTGCCAGCAGTTTTCTAGGTGATCCGGGACGGAGGGATTCACCCCTCCACTTT
>TRBJ2-1|TRBD2|few|15|TRBV7-2
CASSFQGLIPNEQFF
TGTGCCAGCAGCTTCCAGGGACTAATCCCCAATGAGCAGTTCTTC
>TRBJ2-7|TRBD2|.|15|TRBV19
CASSLSTSGGREQYF
TGTGCCAGTAGTCTATCGACTAGCGGGGGACGCGAGCAGTACTTC
>TRBJ2-7|.|.|13|TRBV27
CASSFTQGYEQYF
TGTGCCAGCAGTTTCACACAGGGATACGAGCAGTACTTC
>TRBJ1-6|.|many|15|TRBV7-2
CASSVQSGANSPLHF
TGTGCCAGCAGCGTACAGTCCGGGGCCAATTCACCCCTCCACTTT
>TRBJ1-1|.|few|14|TRBV7-8
CASSKRTENTEAFF
TGTGCCAGCAGCAAAAGGACGGAGAACACTGAAGCTTTCTTT
>TRBJ2-3|.|.|15|TRBV5-6
CASSLAATSTDTQYF
TGTGCCAGCAGCTTGGCGGCAACTAGCACAGATACGCAGTATTTT
>TRBJ2-5|.|.|13|TRBV19
CASSTGREETQYF
TGTGCCAGTAGTACAGGACGGGAAGAGACCCAGTACTTC
>TRBJ2-3|.|many|12|TRBV12-3/TRBV12-4
CASSLLGDTQYF
TGTGCCAGCAGCTTATTGGGAGATACGCAGTATTTT
>TRBJ2-1|.|.|15|TRBV18
CASSPSGVSYNEQFF
TGTGCCAGCTCACCCTCAGGGGTCTCCTACAATGAGCAGTTCTTC
>TRBJ2-3|TRBD2|.|15|TRBV12-3/TRBV12-4
CASRRTSGGSDTQYF
TGTGCCAGCAGACGGACTAGCGGGGGGTCGGATACGCAGTATTTT
>TRBJ2-1|TRBD1|.|15|TRBV7-9
CASSLKGASSNEQFF
TGTGCCAGCAGCCTAAAGGGGGCTAGCAGCAATGAGCAGTTCTTC
>TRBJ1-1|.|few|14|TRBV2
CATLKGHGDTEAFF
TGTGCCACCCTTAAAGGACACGGGGACACTGAAGCTTTCTTT
>TRBJ1-3|.|.|16|TRBV11-2
CASSSIQGDSGNTIYF
TGTGCCAGCAGCTCTATACAGGGCGACTCTGGAAACACCATATATTTT
>TRBJ1-4|TRBD1|.|15|TRBV6-5
CASSYTGTGGEKLFF
TGTGCCAGCAGTTACACCGGGACAGGGGGTGAAAAACTGTTTTTT
>TRBJ2-1|TRBD2|.|15|TRBV7-7
CASSQDSGRGNEQFF
TGTGCCAGCAGCCAAGATAGCGGGAGGGGTAATGAGCAGTTCTTC
>TRBJ2-7|TRBD1|.|13|TRBV18
CASSTGGRYEQYF
TGTGCCAGTTCAACAGGGGGCCGATACGAGCAGTACTTC
>TRBJ2-3|.|many|14|TRBV7-2
CASSLWTSTDTQYF
TGTGCCAGCAGCTTATGGACTAGCACAGATACGCAGTATTTT
>TRBJ2-5|TRBD2|.|13|TRBV7-9
CASRGGYQETQYF
TGTGCCAGCAGGGGGGGGTACCAAGAGACCCAGTACTTC
>TRBJ2-7|TRBD1|few|13|TRBV5-4
CASSPGTELEQYF
TGTGCCAGCAGCCCCGGGACAGAGCTCGAGCAGTACTTC
>TRBJ1-3|.|few|15|TRBV28
CASSFAPSSGNTIYF
TGTGCCAGCAGTTTCGCCCCGAGCTCTGGAAACACCATATATTTT
>TRBJ1-5|.|many|16|TRBV7-2
CASSLEQGGVSQPQHF
TGTGCCAGCAGCCTGGAGCAGGGAGGGGTTAGTCAGCCCCAGCATTTT
>TRBJ1-4|.|.|16|TRBV6-5
CASSWSPGITNEKLFF
TGTGCCAGCAGTTGGTCCCCAGGGATCACTAATGAAAAACTGTTTTTT
>TRBJ2-7|.|once|15|TRBV6-9
CASSYSEGASYEQYF
TGTGCCAGCAGTTATTCGGAGGGGGCCTCCTACGAGCAGTACTTC
>TRBJ2-1|TRBD1|.|15|TRBV4-1
CASSQPGTGGNEQFF
TGCGCCAGCAGCCAACCTGGGACAGGGGGAAATGAGCAGTTCTTC
>TRBJ2-5|.|few|16|TRBV5-5
CASSLFRGRLQETQYF
TGTGCCAGCAGCTTGTTCAGGGGCCGGCTCCAAGAGACCCAGTACTTC
>TRBJ2-7|.|few|15|TRBV6-5
CASSYYSTSSYEQYF
TGTGCCAGCAGTTATTACAGTACGAGCTCCTACGAGCAGTACTTC